The rows below give T cell receptor beta chains drawn from one sample of a study of T cells in Graves' hyperthyroidism and ophthalmopathy. One entry per CDR3 protein, called by TCRdb with MiXCR from the multiplex PCR reads. The sample consists of about 640,000 distinct CDR3 sequences, less than 25% of them appearing once. The source material was blood. The receptor source for this set is a man aged 30 to 45 with Graves' ophthalmopathy. CDR3s include the opening cysteine and the closing phenylalanine or tryptophan. The D gene is left open where the match is weak. Only part of the rows carry a size: once, few, many, or a class if the clone is expanded.

>TRBD2|-|TRBJ2-1|TRBV20-1
TGCAGTGCTCTAGCGGGCCGAGAGGGCTCCTACAATGAGCAGTCCTTC
CSALAGREGSYNEQSF
>TRBD2|once|TRBJ2-5|TRBV11-2
TGTGCCAGCAGCTTAGGTGTAGCGGGAAAAGAGACCCAGTACTTC
CASSLGVAGKETQYF
>TRBD2|many|TRBJ2-2|TRBV2
TGTGCCATTCAAGGACTAGCGGGAGTACCCAACACCGGGGAGCTGTTTTTT
CAIQGLAGVPNTGELFF
>-|few|TRBJ2-3|TRBV27
TGTGCCAGCACCCGAGGGGGGGCGAGAACAGATACGCAGTATTTT
CASTRGGARTDTQYF
>TRBD1|-|TRBJ2-2|TRBV20-1
TGCAGTGCTGGGGGACAGGGGAAGGGCGGGGAGCTGTTTTTT
CSAGGQGKGGELFF
>-|-|TRBJ2-4|TRBV6-2/TRBV6-3
TGTGCCAGCAGTGACTCGAACCGGAGGTTCAAAAACATTCAGTACTTC
CASSDSNRRFKNIQYF
>-|-|TRBJ1-5|TRBV5-6
TGTGCCAGCAGCTTCGGGTCCGGACGAAATCAGCCCCAGCATTTT
CASSFGSGRNQPQHF
>TRBD2|-|TRBJ2-1|TRBV19
TGTGCCAGTAGTTCTCGACTAGCGGGAGGCGGTGAGCAGTTCTTC
CASSSRLAGGGEQFF
>-|-|TRBJ2-3|TRBV5-6
TGTGCCCACGGGGGCCAGGGGCGAGTATATACGCAGTATTTT
CAHGGQGRVYTQYF
>TRBD2|many|TRBJ2-5|TRBV20-1
TGCAGTGCTAGAACGACTAGCGGGAGGACGGGGACCCAGTACTTC
CSARTTSGRTGTQYF
>-|-|TRBJ2-3|TRBV19
TGTGCCAGTAGTAATGGATCAGGGGGGAATACGCAGTATTTT
CASSNGSGGNTQYF
>-|many|TRBJ2-7|TRBV28
TGTGCCAGCAGCCCCCGGAAGTCGTTCCGGAGCTCCTACGAGCAGTACTTC
CASSPRKSFRSSYEQYF
>-|-|TRBJ2-2|TRBV9
TGTGCCAGCAGCCCCTCGCATAACACCGGGGAGCTGTTTTTT
CASSPSHNTGELFF
>-|few|TRBJ2-5|TRBV3-1
TGTGCCAGCAGCCAAATGGAGACCCAGTACTTC
CASSQMETQYF
>-|-|TRBJ2-2|TRBV12-5
TGTGCTAGTGGTTTGATTCCAGGGATGGCGAACACCGGGGAGCTGTTTTTT
CASGLIPGMANTGELFF
>-|few|TRBJ2-7|TRBV30
TGTGCCTGGAGTGTAGAGGAACCGGGGTCCTCCTACGAGCAGTACTTC
CAWSVEEPGSSYEQYF
>-|many|TRBJ2-1|TRBV3-1
TGTGCCAGCAGCCAAGGGTGCAGGAGGCCCAGAGCCTACAATGAGCAGTTCTTC
CASSQGCRRPRAYNEQFF
>-|once|TRBJ2-7|TRBV25-1
TGTGCCAGCAGTAGGCCGGGCCGCTCCTACGAGCAGTACTTC
CASSRPGRSYEQYF
>-|once|TRBJ1-1|TRBV7-3
TGTGCCAGCAGCCCCCGTAGCCCCGAAGTTGAAGCTTTCTTT
CASSPRSPEVEAFF
>TRBD2|-|TRBJ2-3|TRBV5-1
TGCGCCAGCAGCTTAGCGGGAGTTAATGGAGATACGCAGTATTTT
CASSLAGVNGDTQYF
>TRBD2|many|TRBJ2-1|TRBV5-1
TGCGCCAGCAGCTCCGGGACTAGCGGGAGGGCCGATGAGCAGTTCTTC
CASSSGTSGRADEQFF
>-|-|TRBJ1-2|TRBV20-1
TGCAGTGCTAGAGATCGTCAGGCGCTCTATGGCTACACCTTC
CSARDRQALYGYTF
>-|-|TRBJ1-1|TRBV5-1
TGCGCCAGCAGCTTGGCCGCCAGCGGGAACACTGAAGCTTTCTTT
CASSLAASGNTEAFF
>-|few|TRBJ1-2|TRBV27
TGTGCCAGCAGTCCGTTAGGGGTTGACTATGGCTACACCTTC
CASSPLGVDYGYTF
>-|-|TRBJ1-1|TRBV6-1
TGTGCCAGCAGCGTCCCTGGGGAAGCTTTCTTT
CASSVPGEAFF
>TRBD1|-|TRBJ2-3|TRBV27
TGTGCCAGCAGGTTACCAGGGGGCACGCAGTATTTT
CASRLPGGTQYF
>-|-|TRBJ1-6|TRBV6-2/TRBV6-3
TGTGCCAGAGGGGACGGCTATAATTCACCCCTCCACTTT
CARGDGYNSPLHF
>TRBD1|-|TRBJ2-7|TRBV25-1
TGTGCCAGCAGTGAATATAACAGGGGCTACGAGCAGTACTTC
CASSEYNRGYEQYF
>TRBD2|many|TRBJ2-5|TRBV11-2
TGTGCCAGCAGCCCCGGGACTAGCGGGAGACGGCAAGAGACCCAGTACTTC
CASSPGTSGRRQETQYF
>TRBD2|-|TRBJ2-7|TRBV9
TGTGCCAGCAGCCCGGGGACTAGCAGGTACGAGCAGTACTTC
CASSPGTSRYEQYF
>TRBD1|few|TRBJ1-5|TRBV28
TGTGCCAGCAGTTCCCCCCGGCAGGGGGTGGATCAGCCCCAGCATTTT
CASSSPRQGVDQPQHF
>TRBD1|-|TRBJ2-1|TRBV27
TGTGCCAGCGCCAGGGGGCTAAACTACAATGAGCAGTTCTTC
CASARGLNYNEQFF
>-|few|TRBJ1-1|TRBV12-3/TRBV12-4
TGTGCCAGCAGTCCCCCCGGGACGTTTGAAGCTTTCTTT
CASSPPGTFEAFF
>-|-|TRBJ2-1|TRBV5-1
TGCGCCAGCAGCTCCTGGGTTGACAATGAGCAGTTCTTC
CASSSWVDNEQFF
>-|few|TRBJ2-7|TRBV6-2/TRBV6-3
TGTGCCAGCAGACAAGGGTTAGGGCCTCGCGAGCAGTACTTC
CASRQGLGPREQYF
>-|-|TRBJ2-1|TRBV20-1
TGCAGTGCTAGAGAGGATGGACAGAGGGTGGCAAATGAGCAGTTCTTC
CSAREDGQRVANEQFF
>-|many|TRBJ2-7|TRBV20-1
TGCAGTGCGCTTGGGGAGCGGAGGTCCTACGAGCAGTACTTC
CSALGERRSYEQYF
>-|few|TRBJ1-4|TRBV20-1
TGCAGTGCTCCCGTCAGGGCTAATGAAAAACTGTTTTTT
CSAPVRANEKLFF
>-|few|TRBJ1-6|TRBV25-1
TGTGCCAGCAGTGCAATGGGCGGAGATAATTCACCCCTCCACTTT
CASSAMGGDNSPLHF
>-|few|TRBJ2-3|TRBV6-5
TGTGCCAGCAGTTACTCGATACTGTCTTTGGATACGCAGTATTTT
CASSYSILSLDTQYF
>-|few|TRBJ1-5|TRBV10-3
TGTGCCATCAGTGAGGTGGACACCACTAGGCAGCCCCAGCATTTT
CAISEVDTTRQPQHF
>TRBD1|many|TRBJ1-2|TRBV7-3
TGTGCCAGCAGCGCGACAGGGGACGTCGGCTACACCTTC
CASSATGDVGYTF
>-|many|TRBJ2-7|TRBV30
TGTGCCTCGAAGTTTTTAGAGCAGTACTTC
CASKFLEQYF
>TRBD2|few|TRBJ2-7|TRBV4-2
TGTGCCAGCAGCCCACATTCTACTAGCGTCTACGAGCAGTACTTC
CASSPHSTSVYEQYF
>-|many|TRBJ1-2|TRBV5-1
TGCGCCAGCAGCCTGGGCCTGACAGACATTAACTATGGCTACACCTTC
CASSLGLTDINYGYTF
>-|few|TRBJ2-3|TRBV24-1
TGTGCCACCAGTGATTTGTCCCCACTAGGGGAGTCAGATACGCAGTATTTT
CATSDLSPLGESDTQYF
>TRBD1|many|TRBJ2-1|TRBV3-1
TGTGCCAGCAGTCGGGACAGCATTTCCTACAATGAGCAGTTCTTC
CASSRDSISYNEQFF
>TRBD1|many|TRBJ2-2|TRBV30
TGTGCCTGGTCAGGGGGCCTGGGCACCGGGGAGCTGTTTTTT
CAWSGGLGTGELFF
>TRBD2|many|TRBJ2-1|TRBV20-1
TGCAGTGCTAGAGACAGGACTAGCGGGAGGGGGGGTTACAATGAGCAGTTCTTC
CSARDRTSGRGGYNEQFF
>TRBD1|-|TRBJ2-1|TRBV11-3
TGTGCCAGCAGCTCCCGCGGGGGACAGGGCTACAATGAGCAGTTCTTC
CASSSRGGQGYNEQFF
>TRBD2|-|TRBJ2-3|TRBV7-3
TGTGCCAGCAGCTTAACTACCACTAGCGGAGATACGCAGTATTTT
CASSLTTTSGDTQYF
>-|few|TRBJ2-7|TRBV7-9
TGTGCCAGCAGCTCGCGGGGCGAGGGCGAGCAGTACTTC
CASSSRGEGEQYF
>-|once|TRBJ1-2|TRBV29-1
TGCAGCGTTGAAAACAGGTCCGGCTACACCTTC
CSVENRSGYTF
>-|many|TRBJ2-7|TRBV20-1
TGCAGTGCTAGTCCAGCGGGCCTCTCCTACGAGCAGTACTTC
CSASPAGLSYEQYF
>-|few|TRBJ2-3|TRBV6-1
TGTGCCAGCAGTTCCAGGGCGTCCGGCACAGATACGCAGTATTTT
CASSSRASGTDTQYF
>-|-|TRBJ2-7|TRBV6-1
TGTGCCACCAAGGCGACACCCTACGAGCAGTACTTC
CATKATPYEQYF
>TRBD2|-|TRBJ2-1|TRBV14
TGTGCCAGCAGCCAAGCCGGAATACTAGCGGGTGCTCGCAATGAGCAGTTCTTC
CASSQAGILAGARNEQFF
>TRBD2|few|TRBJ2-3|TRBV5-1
TGCGCCAGCAGCTTGACTAGCGGGAGGGCCTTGGATACGCAGTATTTT
CASSLTSGRALDTQYF
>TRBD1|many|TRBJ1-1|TRBV2
TGTGCCAGCACCAAGGGGACAGGGAGGGCTGAAGCTTTCTTT
CASTKGTGRAEAFF